This is a list of T cell receptor beta chains from one sample in a study of cytotoxic CD8 clonotypes in ibrutinib-treated CLL. The protocol was immunoSEQ multiplex PCR, while the TCRdb copy is restricted to in-frame clones and leaves out a portion. Seen here are about 300,000 clones, roughly three quarters observed once, and the top ten hold around 6%. The sample was PBMCs, taken at disease progression, from a patient treated with ibrutinib. Receptors originate from a human donor with chronic lymphocytic leukemia. CDR3s include the opening cysteine and the closing phenylalanine or tryptophan. The D gene is left open where the match is weak. Not all rows give a size; the values are once, few, many and, for expanded clones, a class.

cdr3_length	d_call	v_call	j_call	clone_size	cdr3_aa	cdr3_nt
13	.	TRBV7-9	TRBJ1-4	once	CASSLALREKLFF	TGTGCCAGCAGCTTAGCGCTCCGGGAAAAACTGTTTTTT
15	.	TRBV11-1	TRBJ1-1	.	CASSLPTTRGTEAFF	TGTGCCAGCAGCTTACCGACCACCCGGGGTACTGAAGCTTTCTTT
15	.	TRBV11-2	TRBJ2-2	many	CASGPRGARTGELFF	TGTGCCAGCGGGCCTCGGGGGGCGCGCACCGGGGAGCTGTTTTTT
16	TRBD1	TRBV14	TRBJ1-6	.	CASSRKTGNMNSPLHF	TGTGCCAGCAGCCGCAAGACAGGGAATATGAATTCACCCCTCCACTTT
13	TRBD1	TRBV5-6	TRBJ1-1	.	CASRATGGTEAFF	TGTGCCAGCAGGGCTACAGGGGGCACTGAAGCTTTCTTT
16	.	TRBV25-1	TRBJ1-3	.	CASSGRVGDSGNTIYF	TGTGCCAGCAGTGGCAGAGTTGGGGACTCTGGAAACACCATATATTTT
13	TRBD2	TRBV2	TRBJ2-7	.	CASRRTSFYEQYF	TGTGCCAGCAGGAGGACTAGCTTCTACGAGCAGTACTTC
14	.	TRBV9	TRBJ2-3	.	CASSVAEGADTQYF	TGTGCCAGCAGCGTAGCGGAGGGAGCGGATACGCAGTATTTT
14	TRBD1	TRBV19	TRBJ2-2	.	CASSTGTGAGELFF	TGTGCCAGTAGTACCGGGACAGGGGCCGGGGAGCTGTTTTTT
13	.	TRBV5-4	TRBJ1-2	.	CASSLRPNYGYTF	TGTGCCAGCAGCTTGAGACCTAACTATGGCTACACCTTC
12	.	TRBV6-1	TRBJ2-7	.	CASTRSSYEQYF	TGTGCCAGCACCCGGAGCTCCTACGAGCAGTACTTC
14	TRBD1	TRBV29-1	TRBJ1-2	.	CSVDQDRGVYGYTF	TGCAGCGTTGACCAGGACAGGGGAGTCTATGGCTACACCTTC
19	.	TRBV21-1	TRBJ2-2	.	CASSKRPGLAGGRAGELFF	TGTGCCAGCAGCAAAAGACCCGGACTAGCGGGGGGGCGAGCCGGGGAGCTGTTTTTT
13	.	TRBV7-9	TRBJ1-6	.	CASSLSGDSPLHF	TGTGCCAGCAGCTTATCAGGGGATTCACCCCTCCACTTT
14	TRBD1	TRBV15	TRBJ1-1	once	CATKTGVSVTEAFF	TGTGCCACCAAGACAGGGGTATCGGTCACTGAAGCTTTCTTT
13	.	TRBV5-1	TRBJ1-5	.	CASSLVGMEPQHF	TGCGCCAGCAGCTTGGTGGGTATGGAGCCCCAGCATTTT
14	.	TRBV10-3	TRBJ1-1	few	CAIRGTVKNTEAFF	TGTGCCATCAGGGGGACGGTTAAGAACACTGAAGCTTTCTTT
16	.	TRBV6-5	TRBJ1-3	.	CASSYHSGVAGNTIYF	TGTGCCAGCAGTTATCATAGTGGGGTGGCTGGAAACACCATATATTTT
18	TRBD1	TRBV5-4	TRBJ1-6	.	CASSAQTGTRSYNSPLHF	TGTGCCAGCAGCGCCCAGACAGGGACGCGCTCCTATAATTCACCCCTCCACTTT
11	.	TRBV5-8	TRBJ1-1	.	CASSLVPGAFF	TGTGCCAGCAGCTTGGTACCAGGGGCTTTCTTT
14	TRBD1	TRBV27	TRBJ1-1	few	CASSAQGAYTEAFF	TGTGCCAGCAGTGCTCAGGGGGCGTACACTGAAGCTTTCTTT
19	TRBD1	TRBV11-2	TRBJ2-3	.	CASSILRDRAFTSTDTQYF	TGTGCCAGCAGCATACTCCGGGACAGGGCCTTCACTAGCACAGATACGCAGTATTTT
15	.	TRBV7-9	TRBJ1-5	few	CASSSNSYSNQPQHF	TGTGCCAGCAGCTCTAATTCTTATAGCAATCAGCCCCAGCATTTT
16	TRBD2	TRBV7-3	TRBJ2-1	few	CASSPLAGSSYNEQFF	TGTGCCAGCAGCCCACTAGCGGGGAGCTCCTACAATGAGCAGTTCTTC
12	.	TRBV9	TRBJ2-3	.	CASSVRADTQYF	TGTGCCAGCAGCGTACGGGCAGATACGCAGTATTTT
15	TRBD2	TRBV5-4	TRBJ2-3	.	CASSAGGLATDTQYF	TGTGCCAGCAGCGCGGGGGGACTGGCCACAGATACGCAGTATTTT
13	.	TRBV7-8	TRBJ1-5	few	CASSLVGAQPQHF	TGTGCCAGCAGCTTAGTGGGGGCCCAGCCCCAGCATTTT
16	.	TRBV4-2	TRBJ2-1	.	CASSQPARVIHNEQFF	TGTGCCAGCAGCCAACCAGCAAGGGTGATTCACAATGAGCAGTTCTTC
16	TRBD2	TRBV16	TRBJ2-7	.	CASSLNPGLGAYEQYF	TGTGCCAGCAGCCTTAATCCGGGACTAGGTGCATACGAGCAGTACTTC
15	.	TRBV5-1	TRBJ2-2	few	CASSLDPLAAGELFF	TGCGCCAGCAGCTTGGACCCCCTCGCGGCTGGGGAGCTGTTTTTT
16	.	TRBV5-1	TRBJ1-6	.	CASSLVHSSYNSPLHF	TGCGCCAGCAGCTTGGTACATAGCTCCTATAATTCACCCCTCCACTTT
14	.	TRBV6-1	TRBJ2-7	.	CASRPTLLLYEQYF	TGTGCCAGCAGACCCACACTTCTGCTCTACGAGCAGTACTTC
16	TRBD1	TRBV5-1	TRBJ1-2	.	CASSPGTGGSGYGYTF	TGCGCCAGCAGCCCGGGGACAGGGGGATCAGGGTATGGCTACACCTTC
15	TRBD1	TRBV28	TRBJ1-4	.	CASSFAGTGNEKLFF	TGTGCCAGCAGTTTCGCCGGGACAGGGAATGAAAAACTGTTTTTT
14	.	TRBV21-1	TRBJ2-7	.	CASSKGQGEYEQYF	TGTGCCAGCAGCAAAGGACAGGGGGAATACGAGCAGTACTTC
13	TRBD1	TRBV5-4	TRBJ1-2	few	CASRIQGAYGYTF	TGTGCCAGCAGGATACAGGGGGCTTACGGCTACACCTTC
15	.	TRBV9	TRBJ2-1	.	CASSVDPSSYNEQFF	TGTGCCAGCAGCGTAGACCCGAGCTCCTACAATGAGCAGTTCTTC
13	TRBD1	TRBV7-9	TRBJ2-7	.	CASSNRGGHEQYF	TGTGCCAGCAGCAACAGGGGTGGCCACGAGCAGTACTTC
15	.	TRBV4-2	TRBJ2-1	.	CASSQDTGSYNEQFF	TGTGCCAGCAGCCAAGATACAGGCTCCTACAATGAGCAGTTCTTC
14	.	TRBV5-1	TRBJ2-7	.	CASSYRGSGDEQYF	TGCGCCAGCAGCTACAGAGGGAGTGGCGACGAGCAGTACTTC
13	.	TRBV5-1	TRBJ2-3	.	CASNGRVTDTQYF	TGCGCCAGCAACGGCAGGGTCACAGATACGCAGTATTTT
15	TRBD2	TRBV5-4	TRBJ2-1	.	CASSPELAAYNEQFF	TGTGCCAGCAGCCCCGAGCTAGCGGCTTACAATGAGCAGTTCTTC
14	TRBD1	TRBV5-6	TRBJ1-2	.	CASSPGQGWFGYTF	TGTGCCAGCAGCCCTGGACAGGGTTGGTTTGGCTACACCTTC
16	.	TRBV7-6	TRBJ2-1	.	CASSLAGTGSYNEQFF	TGTGCCAGCAGCTTAGCAGGTACCGGCTCCTACAATGAGCAGTTCTTC
15	TRBD2	TRBV7-9	TRBJ2-5	.	CASNQNGAGGETQYF	TGTGCCAGCAACCAGAATGGAGCGGGAGGAGAGACCCAGTACTTC
16	.	TRBV5-6	TRBJ1-5	.	CASSKNRAHSNQPQHF	TGTGCCAGCAGCAAGAACAGGGCACATAGCAATCAGCCCCAGCATTTT
13	.	TRBV7-2	TRBJ1-2	.	CASSLVAGDGYTF	TGTGCCAGCAGCTTAGTTGCAGGGGACGGCTACACCTTC
13	.	TRBV7-3	TRBJ1-6	.	CASSLTRDSPLHF	TGTGCCAGCAGCTTAACGCGCGATTCACCCCTCCACTTT